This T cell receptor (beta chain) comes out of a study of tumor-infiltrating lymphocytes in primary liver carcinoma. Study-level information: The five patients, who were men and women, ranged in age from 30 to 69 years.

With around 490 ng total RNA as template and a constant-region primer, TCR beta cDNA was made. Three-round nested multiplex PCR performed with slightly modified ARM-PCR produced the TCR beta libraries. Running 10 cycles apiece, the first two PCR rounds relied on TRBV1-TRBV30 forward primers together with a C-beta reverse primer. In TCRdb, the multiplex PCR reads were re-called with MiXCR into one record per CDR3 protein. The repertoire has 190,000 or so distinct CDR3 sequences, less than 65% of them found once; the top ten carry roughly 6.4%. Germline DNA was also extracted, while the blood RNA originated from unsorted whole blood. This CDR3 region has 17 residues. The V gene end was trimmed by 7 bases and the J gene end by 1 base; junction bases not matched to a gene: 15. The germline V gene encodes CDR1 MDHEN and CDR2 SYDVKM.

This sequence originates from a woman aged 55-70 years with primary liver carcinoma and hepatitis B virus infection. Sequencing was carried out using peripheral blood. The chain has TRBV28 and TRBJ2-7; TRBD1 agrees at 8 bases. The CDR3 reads CASTIGQGMYRSYEQYF. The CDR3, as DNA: TGTGCCAGCACCATCGGACAGGGAATGTATCGGTCCTACGAGCAGTACTTC.